The TCR beta chain under discussion was sequenced for a study of cytomegalovirus exposure and HLA in healthy donors. General study results and limits: The majority of TCR sequences were rare, yet some public TCRs appeared in many donors.

Germline V lookup: CDR1 LNHNV, CDR2 YYDKDF (reference sequence). There are 16 residues in the CDR3. V dropped 0 bases and J dropped 2 bases, with 11 bases sitting between them. Primers for the PCR totalled 60 Vbeta and 13 Jbeta. Assay used: immunoSEQ multiplex PCR; TCRdb lists only in-frame clones, some missing. Among about 170,000 clones listed, approximately 81% were seen once. To note about this clone: The antigen is not known.

The sample comprised PBMCs. This chain links TRBV15 with TRBJ2-1; D not certain. The TCR sequence derives from a boy between 2 and 15 years old in good health and CMV-seronegative. The CDR3 here is CATSRDLEDTYNEQFF. The CDR3 DNA reads as TGTGCCACCAGCAGAGATTTAGAGGATACCTACAATGAGCAGTTCTTC. Full variable domain (outside the CDR3, taken from reference TRBV15 and TRBJ2-1): DAMVIQNPRYQVTQFGKPVTLSCSQTLNHNVMYWYQQKSSQAPKLLFHYYDKDFNNEADTPDNFQSRRPNTSFCFLDIRSPGLGDTAMYLCATSRDLEDTYNEQFFGPGTRLTVL.